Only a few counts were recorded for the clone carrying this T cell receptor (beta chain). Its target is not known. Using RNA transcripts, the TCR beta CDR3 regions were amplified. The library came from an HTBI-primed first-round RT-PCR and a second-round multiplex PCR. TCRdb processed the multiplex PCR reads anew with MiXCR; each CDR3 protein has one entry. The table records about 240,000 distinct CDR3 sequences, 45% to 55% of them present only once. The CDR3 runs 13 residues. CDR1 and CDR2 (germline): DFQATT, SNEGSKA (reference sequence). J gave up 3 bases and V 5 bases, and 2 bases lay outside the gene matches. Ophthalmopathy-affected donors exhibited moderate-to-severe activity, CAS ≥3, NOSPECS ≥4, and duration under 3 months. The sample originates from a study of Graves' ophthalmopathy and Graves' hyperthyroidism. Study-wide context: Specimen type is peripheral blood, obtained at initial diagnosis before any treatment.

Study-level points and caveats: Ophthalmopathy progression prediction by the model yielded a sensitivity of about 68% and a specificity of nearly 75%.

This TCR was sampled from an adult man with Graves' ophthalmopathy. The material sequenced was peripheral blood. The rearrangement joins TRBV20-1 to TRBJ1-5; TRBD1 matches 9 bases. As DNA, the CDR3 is TGCAGTGCTTGGACAGGGGTCAATCAGCCCCAGCATTTT. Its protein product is CSAWTGVNQPQHF.